These 21 T cell receptor beta chains were sequenced from one sample in a study of neurological immune-mediated disorders (dated 2019 in TCRdb). Preparation of the library involved 5' RACE. TCRdb lists the instrument as Illumina HiSeq 2500. TCRdb reanalyzed the raw reads on its own, using fastp at Q25 for trimming and MiXCR for clone calling, and kept in-frame beta chains. Identical CDR3 protein sequences are pooled into one entry, listed with their most common genes and DNA. The sample table holds more than 30,000 distinct CDR3 sequences, of which 13% were seen once. Of the sample, 5.2% is held by the ten largest clones. Per the publication, the time point label means: technical triplicate 2. Sequencing was performed on CD4+ T cells from blood. These receptors were taken from a female donor with HTLV-1-associated myelopathy (HAM/TSP).

There are many counts of this clonotype. The V and J genes are TRBV25-1 and TRBJ2-7; D unresolved. Germline values: CDR1 MGHDK, CDR2 SYGVNS. CDR3 length: 12 residues. V was clipped by 2 bases and J by 7 bases, with 9 bases between them. The CDR3 loop reads CASSEGRTEQYF. In nucleotides, the CDR3 is TGTGCCAGCAGTGAAGGTAGGACGGAGCAGTACTTC.

This clonotype showed up many times. The chain joins TRBV5-1 to TRBJ2-7; a possible D gene is TRBD1 (6 bases). CDR1 SGHRS and CDR2 YFSETQ come from the germline V gene. CDR3 size: 14 residues. Trimming shortened V by 1 base and J by 2 bases, and 10 bases separated the two germline ends. The CDR3 loop reads CASSLTGSPYEQYF. The CDR3 DNA is TGCGCCAGCAGCTTGACAGGGAGCCCCTACGAGCAGTACTTC.

This clonotype came up many times. The gene calls are TRBV29-1 and TRBJ1-5; D perhaps matches TRBD1 (5 bases). The V and J ends lost 2 bases and 3 bases respectively, with 8 bases between them. The CDR3 loop spans 13 amino acids. CDR1 is SQVTM and CDR2 is ANQGSEA in the germline V gene. The CDR3 sequence: CSVELGVNQPQHF. CDR3 bases: TGCAGCGTTGAATTAGGGGTCAATCAGCCCCAGCATTTT.

This clonotype has at least ten counts. CDR3 in amino acids: CASSPEIATNEKLFF. The CDR3 nucleotides are TGTGCCAGCAGCCCAGAAATTGCAACTAATGAAAAACTGTTTTTT. The V and J genes are TRBV5-8 and TRBJ1-4; D gene unclear. CDR1 and CDR2 from the germline V gene are SGHTS and YDEGEE. The CDR3 loop spans 15 amino acids. Trimming took 4 bases from V and 0 from J, leaving 10 bases between them.

This clonotype was recorded many times. This chain links TRBV20-1 with TRBJ1-4; perhaps TRBD1 as D (6 bases). V was pared by 3 bases and J by 7 bases, with 21 bases between. Germline V gene data show CDR1 as DFQATT and CDR2 as SNEGSKA (reference sequence). This CDR3 contains 16 residues. CDR3 protein: CSASAGRTVTGEKLFF. Written as DNA, the CDR3 is TGCAGTGCTAGTGCGGGGCGGACAGTAACGGGTGAAAAACTGTTTTTT.

The CDR3 here is CASSEGEPSRYTF. CDR3 nucleotides: TGTGCCAGCAGTGAGGGCGAGCCCTCTAGATACACCTTC. The rearrangement uses TRBV2 and TRBJ1-2; D ambiguous. CDR1 and CDR2 (germline): SNHLY, FYNNEI. This CDR3 is 13 amino acids long. The ends were cut back, 3 bases at V and 11 bases at J, with 16 bases in the middle.

This clonotype was counted many times. CDR3 amino acids: CASSQEGLSYEQYF. The CDR3 coding sequence is TGCGCCAGCAGCCAAGAGGGACTGTCCTACGAGCAGTACTTC. This rearrangement joins TRBV4-1 to TRBJ2-7; TRBD2 might be the D (6 bases). The CDR3 is 14 residues long. Germline V gene sequence: CDR1 MGHRA, CDR2 YSYEKL. The V end lost 0 bases, the J end lost 1 base, and 7 bases lay between the germline ends.

The chain joins TRBV11-2 to TRBJ2-5, with 7 bases lining up with TRBD1. Germline V lookup: CDR1 SGHAT, CDR2 FQNNGV. The CDR3 runs to 15 residues. V was pared by 5 bases and J by 8 bases, with 14 bases of the junction left unmatched. The CDR3 DNA follows: TGTGCCAGCAGCCCACGGACAGGCCTCCAATATACCCAGTACTTC. Protein sequence: CASSPRTGLQYTQYF.

Many counts were recorded for this clonotype. The chain recombines TRBV20-1 with TRBJ2-3, with TRBD2 matching 8 bases. This CDR3 is 13 amino acids long. Germline loops: CDR1 DFQATT, CDR2 SNEGSKA (reference sequence). Trimming removed 6 bases from V and 2 bases from J; junction bases left unmatched: 4. The CDR3 region is CSARGGTTDTQYF. For the CDR3, the DNA is TGCAGTGCCCGGGGGGGCACCACAGATACGCAGTATTTT.

This clonotype was counted at least ten times. The genes are TRBV7-3 and TRBJ2-2; 8 bases are a match to TRBD1. J gave up 1 base and V 4 bases, and 8 bases lay outside the gene matches. The germline V gene has CDR1 SGHTA and CDR2 FQGTGA. This CDR3 spans 17 amino acids. CDR3 sequence: CASSSLPGQENTGELFF. CDR3 nucleotides: TGTGCCAGCAGCTCCTTGCCGGGACAGGAGAACACCGGGGAGCTGTTTTTT.

This clonotype has a count of ten or more. The rearrangement joins TRBV5-1 to TRBJ2-7; TRBD1 agrees at 8 bases. The germline V gene encodes CDR1 SGHRS and CDR2 YFSETQ. This CDR3 is built from 14 residues. The trim removed 0 bases at V and 7 bases at J, leaving 6 bases unmatched. The CDR3 loop reads CASSLVQGAGEQYF. As DNA, the CDR3 is TGCGCCAGCAGCTTGGTTCAGGGGGCCGGGGAGCAGTACTTC. The full variable domain, with the rest looked up from reference TRBV5-1 and TRBJ2-7, is KAGVTQTPRYLIKTRGQQVTLSCSPISGHRSVSWYQQTPGQGLQFLFEYFSETQRNKGNFPGRFSGRQFSNSRSEMNVSTLELGDSALYLCASSLVQGAGEQYFGPGTRLTVT.

This clonotype is termed medium-sized. The J gene is TRBJ2-5, the V gene TRBV7-9; D gene uncertain. Between the trimmed V and J ends, which lost 4 bases and 0 bases, there was a span of 3 bases. CDR1 SEHNR and CDR2 FQNEAQ come from the germline V gene (reference sequence). The CDR3 loop spans 12 amino acids. Here the CDR3 reads CASSWYQETQYF. CDR3 coding DNA: TGTGCCAGCAGCTGGTACCAAGAGACCCAGTACTTC.

The chain employs TRBV7-2 and TRBJ2-7; 8 nucleotides align to TRBD2. This CDR3 region has 14 residues. Looked up from germline, CDR1 is SGHTA and CDR2 is FQGNSA. V shed 5 bases and J 1 base; nucleotides not matched to a gene: 4. The CDR3 nucleotides read TGTGCCAGCAGCCTGGGACTAGTTTCCTACGAGCAGTACTTC. It encodes CASSLGLVSYEQYF.

Ten or more counts support this clonotype. The rearrangement links TRBV7-2 to TRBJ2-1; D ambiguous. The CDR3 is 13 residues long. The V and J ends lost 4 bases and 7 bases respectively, with 11 bases between them. Germline values: CDR1 SGHTA, CDR2 FQGNSA. The CDR3 here is CASSSRPGNEQFF. The DNA for the CDR3 is TGTGCCAGCAGCTCCCGACCGGGTAATGAGCAGTTCTTC.

This clonotype was seen repeatedly, ten times or more. V usage is TRBV25-1 and J usage is TRBJ2-7; D call uncertain. The V end was cut by 8 bases, the J end by 7 bases, with 15 bases between. CDR3 size: 12 residues. Germline loops: CDR1 MGHDK, CDR2 SYGVNS. In DNA, the CDR3 is TGTGCCAGCCACAAAGACGTCGGGGAGCAGTACTTC. Its translation is CASHKDVGEQYF.

This clonotype came up many times. The V call is TRBV28, the J call TRBJ2-3; 7 positions agree with TRBD1. This CDR3 contains 16 residues. V dropped 3 bases and J dropped 2; count of bases not matched to a gene: 8. CDR1 and CDR2 (germline): MDHEN, SYDVKM. The CDR3 DNA follows: TGTGCCAGCAGTTTCGCAGGGGGAGATTTCACAGATACGCAGTATTTT. Amino acid sequence: CASSFAGGDFTDTQYF. Looking up the rest from reference TRBV28 and TRBJ2-3 gives the full variable domain: DVKVTQSSRYLVKRTGEKVFLECVQDMDHENMFWYRQDPGLGLRLIYFSYDVKMKEKGDIPEGYSVSREKKERFSLILESASTNQTSMYLCASSFAGGDFTDTQYFGPGTRLTVL.

This clonotype has a count of ten or more. The chain employs TRBV20-1 and TRBJ2-1; D perhaps matches TRBD2 (5 bases). Trimming shortened V by 0 bases and J by 2 bases, and 8 bases separated the two germline ends. Germline V gene lookup returns CDR1 DFQATT and CDR2 SNEGSKA (reference sequence). CDR3 length: 14 amino acids. CDR3 DNA: TGCAGTGCTAGAGAAGAGGGCCCCTACAATGAGCAGTTCTTC. This encodes CSAREEGPYNEQFF.

This clonotype was detected ten times or more. The chain employs TRBV7-9 and TRBJ2-7, with 9 bases identical to TRBD1. The CDR3 length is 17 residues. Germline V gene lookup returns CDR1 SEHNR and CDR2 FQNEAQ (reference sequence). The J segment lost 3 bases and the V segment lost 0 bases, leaving 9 bases of the junction unmatched. DNA for the CDR3: TGTGCCAGCAGCTTAGCTCTCGTCGGGACAGGGTACTACGAGCAGTACTTC. Protein product: CASSLALVGTGYYEQYF. Drawing the rest from reference TRBV7-9 and TRBJ2-7, the complete variable domain is DTGVSQNPRHKITKRGQNVTFRCDPISEHNRLYWYRQTLGQGPEFLTYFQNEAQLEKSRLLSDRFSAERPKGSFSTLEIQRTEQGDSAMYLCASSLALVGTGYYEQYFGPGTRLTVT.

This clonotype was observed at least ten times. The V and J genes are TRBV5-5 and TRBJ1-3; D is ambiguous. The germline V gene has CDR1 SGHKS and CDR2 YYEKEE (reference sequence). V was pared by 0 bases and J by 1 base, with 11 bases between. The CDR3 is 16 residues long. The DNA of the CDR3 is TGTGCCAGCAGCTTGGAATGGGTGATTTCTGGAAACACCATATATTTT. Encoded protein: CASSLEWVISGNTIYF.

In this sample, this clonotype turned up many times. CDR3 region: CASSLTGGYNSPLHF. For the CDR3, the DNA is TGTGCCAGCAGCTTAACAGGGGGCTATAATTCACCCCTCCACTTT. The V and J genes are TRBV7-3 and TRBJ1-6; D perhaps matches TRBD1 (6 bases). Germline V CDR1 and CDR2: SGHTA, FQGTGA. The CDR3 has 15 amino acids. V was shortened by 0 bases and J by 3 bases, with 6 bases between the two germline ends.

This clonotype was seen repeatedly, ten times or more. The chain joins TRBV6-2 or TRBV6-3 to TRBJ2-1; 13 nucleotides match TRBD2. V lost 7 bases to trimming and J lost 7 bases; unmatched junction nucleotides: 16. The CDR3 loop spans 18 amino acids. The germline V gene encodes CDR1 MNHEY and CDR2 SVGEGT. For the CDR3, the DNA is TGTGCCAGCACCCACAGGCCCATTACTAGCGGGGGGGTGAATGAGCAGTTCTTC. Its translation is CASTHRPITSGGVNEQFF.